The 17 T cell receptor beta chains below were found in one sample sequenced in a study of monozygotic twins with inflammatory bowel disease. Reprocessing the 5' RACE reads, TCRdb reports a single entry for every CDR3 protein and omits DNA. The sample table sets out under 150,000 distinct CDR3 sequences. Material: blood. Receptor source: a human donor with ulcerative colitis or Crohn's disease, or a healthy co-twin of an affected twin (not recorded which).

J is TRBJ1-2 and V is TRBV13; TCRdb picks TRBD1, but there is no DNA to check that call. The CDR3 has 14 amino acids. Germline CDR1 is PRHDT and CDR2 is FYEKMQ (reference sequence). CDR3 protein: CASSLGRGADGYTF.

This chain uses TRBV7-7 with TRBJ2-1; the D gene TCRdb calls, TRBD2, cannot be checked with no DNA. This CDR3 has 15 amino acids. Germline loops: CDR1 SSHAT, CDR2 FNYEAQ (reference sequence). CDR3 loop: CASSLSPAGGGEQFF.

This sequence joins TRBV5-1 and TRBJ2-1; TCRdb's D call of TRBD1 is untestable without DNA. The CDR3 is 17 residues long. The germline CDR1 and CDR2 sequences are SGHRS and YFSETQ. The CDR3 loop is CASSLQNRAEPYNEQFF.

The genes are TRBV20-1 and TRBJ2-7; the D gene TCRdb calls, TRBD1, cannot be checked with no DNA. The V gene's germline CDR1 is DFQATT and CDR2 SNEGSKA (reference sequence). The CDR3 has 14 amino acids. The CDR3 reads CSARYREDYGEQYF.

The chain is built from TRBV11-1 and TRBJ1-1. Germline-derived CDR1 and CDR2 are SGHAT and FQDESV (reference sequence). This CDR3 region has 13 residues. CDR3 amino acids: CATTYHPNTEAFF.

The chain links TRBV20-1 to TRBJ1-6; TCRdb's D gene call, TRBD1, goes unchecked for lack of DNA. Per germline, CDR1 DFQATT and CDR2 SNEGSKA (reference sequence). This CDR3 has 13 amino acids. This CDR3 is CSARNRGGSPLHF.

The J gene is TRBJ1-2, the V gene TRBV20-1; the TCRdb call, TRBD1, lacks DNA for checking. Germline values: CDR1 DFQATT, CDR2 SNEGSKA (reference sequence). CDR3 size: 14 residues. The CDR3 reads CSASIRGSSYGYTF.

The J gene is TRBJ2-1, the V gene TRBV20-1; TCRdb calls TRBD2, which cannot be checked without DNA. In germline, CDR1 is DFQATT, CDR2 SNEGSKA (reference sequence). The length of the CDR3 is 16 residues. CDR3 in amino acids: CSAREDGTPSYNEQFF.

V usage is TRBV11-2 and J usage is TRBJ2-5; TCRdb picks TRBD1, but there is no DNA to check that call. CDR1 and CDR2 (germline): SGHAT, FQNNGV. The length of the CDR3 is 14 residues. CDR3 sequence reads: CASSNHRGMETQYF.

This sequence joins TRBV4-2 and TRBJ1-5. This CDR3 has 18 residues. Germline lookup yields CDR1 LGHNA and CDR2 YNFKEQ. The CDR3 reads CASSQDLIRATSNQPQHF.

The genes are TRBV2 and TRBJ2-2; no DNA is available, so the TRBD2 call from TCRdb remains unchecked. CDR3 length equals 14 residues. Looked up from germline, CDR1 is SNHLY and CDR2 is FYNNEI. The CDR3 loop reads CASSDILAAGELFF.

The CDR3 region is CASSLGTGYYEQYF. V gene TRBV11-2 combines with J gene TRBJ2-7; TCRdb lists TRBD1, though no DNA is available to test this call. Per the germline V gene, CDR1 is SGHAT and CDR2 is FQNNGV. The CDR3 consists of 14 residues.

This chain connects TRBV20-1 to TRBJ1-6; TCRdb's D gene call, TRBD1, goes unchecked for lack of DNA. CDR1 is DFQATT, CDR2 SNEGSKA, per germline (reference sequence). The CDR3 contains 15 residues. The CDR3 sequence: CSAPGGTHYNSPLHF.

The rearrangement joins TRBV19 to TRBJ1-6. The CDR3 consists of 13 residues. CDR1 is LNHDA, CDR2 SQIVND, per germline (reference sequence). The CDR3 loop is CASKTFGNSPLHF.

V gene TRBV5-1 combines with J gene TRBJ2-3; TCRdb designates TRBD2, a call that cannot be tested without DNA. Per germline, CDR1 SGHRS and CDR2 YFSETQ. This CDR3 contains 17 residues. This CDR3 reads CASSLASGTSIPDTQYF.

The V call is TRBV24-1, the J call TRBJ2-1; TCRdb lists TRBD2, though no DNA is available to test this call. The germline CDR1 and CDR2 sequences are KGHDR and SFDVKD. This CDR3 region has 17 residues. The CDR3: CATSASGLEKSYNEQFF.

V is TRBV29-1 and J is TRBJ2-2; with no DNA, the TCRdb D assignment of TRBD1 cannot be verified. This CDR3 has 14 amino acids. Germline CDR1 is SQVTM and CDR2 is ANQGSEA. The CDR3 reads CSVEGLTNTGELFF.